This T cell receptor beta chain derives from a study of technical replicates of blood from several donors. The assay was immunoSEQ multiplex PCR, and TCRdb's table has in-frame clones only and misses some. The data hold 72,000 or so clones, with roughly 94% observed a single time. V gave up 8 bases and J gave up 3 bases; unmatched junction bases: 6. Looked up from germline, CDR1 is SGHVS and CDR2 is FNYEAQ. This CDR3 is built from 14 residues. The V and J genes are TRBV7-6 and TRBJ2-7; 11 nucleotides agree with TRBD1. Input material: T cells isolated from PBMCs. This TCR was sampled from a human donor in good health. The CDR3 sequence is CASGPGTGGYEQYF. The CDR3 bases are TGTGCCAGCGGCCCTGGGACAGGGGGCTACGAGCAGTACTTC.